The 7 T cell receptor beta chains listed next were all sequenced from one sample in a study of glioma-infiltrating T cells after dendritic cell vaccination. Time point in this sample: after dendritic cell vaccination, including at tumor progression/relapse. This table comes from immunoSEQ multiplex PCR, and its TCRdb copy is limited to in-frame clones, with some not included. The repertoire has 75,000 to 95,000 clones, roughly 87% of them found once; the top ten carry more than 2%. Material: blood, obtained after dendritic cell vaccination. These TCRs come from a human donor with glioblastoma.

V and J are TRBV10-3 and TRBJ1-2; 7 bases are shared with TRBD1. Unmatched junction bases numbered 8, after V lost 7 bases and J lost 0 bases. The CDR3 runs 15 residues. Germline-derived CDR1 and CDR2 are ENHRY and SYGVKD. The CDR3 region is CAITHSGTANYGYTF. DNA for the CDR3: TGTGCCATCACCCACTCCGGGACAGCTAACTATGGCTACACCTTC.

The chain couples TRBV7-8 to TRBJ2-7, with unresolved D. The CDR3 has 15 amino acids. V was shortened by 5 bases and J by 4 bases, with 18 bases between the two germline ends. CDR1 is SGHVS, CDR2 FQNEAQ, per germline. CDR3 sequence (DNA): TGTGCCAGCAGCGCGCGTTGGAGCTCCTATTACGAGCAGTACTTC. It translates to CASSARWSSYYEQYF.

The V call is TRBV5-1, the J call TRBJ1-1; the D gene is possibly TRBD1 (6 bases). Germline assignment: CDR1 SGHRS and CDR2 YFSETQ. The CDR3 extends over 14 amino acids. Trimming shortened V by 5 bases and J by 1 base, and 12 bases separated the two germline ends. The CDR3: CASRQIQGNTEAFF. Written as DNA, the CDR3 is TGCGCCAGCAGGCAAATACAGGGGAACACTGAAGCTTTCTTT.

This clone was recorded once. The V gene is TRBV4-1, the J gene TRBJ1-6; 7 nucleotides align to TRBD1. The CDR3 consists of 15 residues. With V trimmed by 0 bases and J by 7 bases, 3 bases remained unmatched. Germline CDR1 and CDR2: MGHRA and YSYEKL. The CDR3 bases are TGCGCCAGCAGCCAAGAGACAGGGATCAATTCACCCCTCCACTTT. It encodes CASSQETGINSPLHF.

The chain carries TRBV30 and TRBJ2-7; 8 nucleotides align to TRBD1. V trimming: 6 bases; J trimming: 4 bases; junction bases outside the gene matches: 11. The germline gives CDR1 GTSNPN, CDR2 SVGIG (reference sequence). The CDR3 contains 14 residues. CDR3 in amino acids: CACTKQGDFYEQYF. In nucleotides, the CDR3 is TGTGCCTGCACTAAACAGGGGGACTTTTACGAGCAGTACTTC.

The genes are TRBV5-6 and TRBJ2-2, with TRBD1 matching 9 bases. CDR3 length: 17 amino acids. V lost 4 bases, J lost 3 bases, and 10 bases stayed unmatched. Germline CDR1 SGHDT, CDR2 YYEEEE. For the CDR3, the DNA is TGTGCCAGCAGCGGGACCGGGACAGGGAAATACACCGGGGAGCTGTTTTTT. The encoded protein is CASSGTGTGKYTGELFF.

The chain carries TRBV2 and TRBJ2-7, with D unresolved. Trimming took off 7 bases at V and 0 bases at J, with 7 bases between the two ends. CDR3 length equals 12 residues. Per germline, CDR1 SNHLY and CDR2 FYNNEI. The CDR3 DNA reads TGTGCCAGCAAGAAGAGCTCCTACGAGCAGTACTTC. Protein sequence: CASKKSSYEQYF. The full variable domain, completed using reference TRBV2 and TRBJ2-7, is EPEVTQTPSHQVTQMGQEVILRCVPISNHLYFYWYRQILGQKVEFLVSFYNNEISEKSEIFDDQFSVERPDGSNFTLKIRSTKLEDSAMYFCASKKSSYEQYFGPGTRLTVT.